These 22 T cell receptor beta chains came from one sample sequenced in a study of cytomegalovirus exposure and HLA in healthy donors. The PCR had 60 Vbeta and 13 Jbeta primers. Data came from immunoSEQ multiplex PCR; TCRdb stores just in-frame clones and leaves some out. The sample carries 200,000 to 250,000 clones, 83% recorded once. Material for sequencing was PBMCs. The source of these receptors is a girl aged 5-17 years in good health and CMV-seronegative.

The chain is built from TRBV7-2 and TRBJ2-1; weak D call: TRBD1 (6 bases). The V end lost 5 bases, the J end lost 12 bases, and 17 bases lay between the germline ends. The length of the CDR3 is 13 residues. Germline CDR1 reads SGHTA; CDR2 reads FQGNSA. In DNA form, the CDR3 reads TGTGCCAGCAGCCCGGACAGCCCCATGGGGCAGTTCTTC. Protein product: CASSPDSPMGQFF.

The chain has TRBV29-1 and TRBJ1-5, with D maybe TRBD1 (5 bases). Germline V lookup: CDR1 SQVTM, CDR2 ANQGSEA. The CDR3 covers 13 residues. Deletions cut 4 bases from V and 1 base from J, with 8 bases between. The CDR3 reads CSVGGGSNQPQHF. The CDR3, as DNA: TGCAGCGTTGGGGGGGGAAGCAATCAGCCCCAGCATTTT.

The rearrangement links TRBV7-6 to TRBJ2-7, with D possibly TRBD1 on 6 matching bases. The CDR3 spans 18 residues. Trimming took 5 bases from V and 2 from J, leaving 25 bases between them. Per germline, CDR1 SGHVS and CDR2 FNYEAQ. The CDR3 region has the DNA TGTGCCAGCAGCCCCCTACTAGGGGCTCCGGGACAAGCCTACGAGCAGTACTTC. It is translated as CASSPLLGAPGQAYEQYF.

The chain joins TRBV7-2 to TRBJ2-1; TRBD2 agrees at 8 bases. This CDR3 comprises 15 residues. The V gene's germline CDR1 is SGHTA and CDR2 FQGNSA. Germline trimming cut 7 bases from V and 5 bases from J; bases unmatched to any gene: 10. The CDR3 spells CASMERLASHNEQFF. The CDR3 DNA reads TGTGCCAGCATGGAGAGACTAGCGTCACACAATGAGCAGTTCTTC.

CDR3 in amino acids: CASSYSGGPNYGYTF. In DNA, the CDR3 is TGTGCCAGCAGTTACTCTGGGGGCCCTAACTATGGCTACACCTTC. The chain employs TRBV6-5 and TRBJ1-2, with D perhaps matching TRBD1 (6 bases). Trimming took 0 bases from V and 0 from J, leaving 8 bases between them. CDR1 MNHEY and CDR2 SVGAGI come from the germline V gene. The CDR3 sequence is 15 residues long.

The chain joins TRBV5-1 to TRBJ2-7, with a tentative D call TRBD1 (6 bases). The V end lost 4 bases, the J end lost 2 bases, and 13 bases lay between the germline ends. The CDR3 has 14 residues. Germline CDR1 SGHRS, CDR2 YFSETQ. CDR3 bases: TGCGCCAGCAGCGGGGGCAGGACCACCTACGAGCAGTACTTC. This encodes CASSGGRTTYEQYF.

V gene TRBV15 combines with J gene TRBJ2-7; D unresolved. Trimming took off 1 base at V and 3 bases at J, with 10 bases between the two ends. The CDR3 has 14 residues. Germline V gene data show CDR1 as LNHNV and CDR2 as YYDKDF (reference sequence). CDR3: CATSRGGRYYEQYF. CDR3 coding DNA: TGTGCCACCAGCAGAGGTGGCAGATACTACGAGCAGTACTTC.

The sample holds one count of this clone. The chain recombines TRBV18 with TRBJ2-1; 7 nucleotides match TRBD1. CDR1 is KGHSH, CDR2 LQKENI, per germline. The CDR3 length is 13 residues. The J segment lost 5 bases and the V segment lost 5 bases, leaving 3 bases of the junction unmatched. The CDR3 DNA sequence: TGTGCCAGCTCAAGAGGGACAGACAATGAGCAGTTCTTC. Amino acids: CASSRGTDNEQFF. The full variable domain, completed using reference TRBV18 and TRBJ2-1, is NAGVMQNPRHLVRRRGQEARLRCSPMKGHSHVYWYRQLPEEGLKFMVYLQKENIIDESGMPKERFSAEFPKEGPSILRIQQVVRGDSAAYFCASSRGTDNEQFFGPGTRLTVL.

This clone was seen a few times. The V and J genes are TRBV9 and TRBJ2-5; D perhaps matches TRBD2 (6 bases). This CDR3 is built from 17 residues. The germline V gene has CDR1 SGDLS and CDR2 YYNGEE. V shed 0 bases and J shed 1 base, with 16 bases lying between them. The CDR3 protein is CASSVDGRGHPQETQYF. CDR3 sequence (DNA): TGTGCCAGCAGCGTAGACGGGAGAGGACACCCCCAAGAGACCCAGTACTTC.

V is TRBV6-6 and J is TRBJ2-7; 9 nucleotides align to TRBD2. Germline CDR1 is MNHNY and CDR2 is SVGAGI (reference sequence). The CDR3 is made up of 15 amino acids. Trimming cost V 0 bases and J 5 bases; bases outside gene matches: 5. The CDR3 spells CASSYSAGGPHEQYF. The CDR3 bases are TGTGCCAGCAGTTACTCTGCGGGAGGGCCCCACGAGCAGTACTTC.

The chain couples TRBV27 to TRBJ2-5; 8 nucleotides match TRBD2. The CDR3 has 14 residues. V shed 6 bases, J shed 7 bases, and the junction held 10 bases outside the gene matches. Germline V gene data show CDR1 as MNHEY and CDR2 as SMNVEV (reference sequence). CDR3 residues: CASRGSAGGGTQYF. The CDR3 DNA is TGTGCCAGCAGGGGGTCGGCGGGGGGAGGGACCCAGTACTTC.

The chain uses TRBV10-3 and TRBJ2-1; no clear D. Germline V gene sequence: CDR1 ENHRY, CDR2 SYGVKD. The V end was cut by 0 bases, the J end by 7 bases, with 7 bases between. The CDR3 is made up of 13 amino acids. This chain's CDR3 is CAISESAGNEQFF. The CDR3 coding sequence is TGTGCCATCAGTGAGTCGGCCGGGAATGAGCAGTTCTTC.

V is TRBV5-1 and J is TRBJ2-1, with D hard to call. Trimming left V 0 bases short and J 4 bases short, with 8 bases between. The CDR3 loop spans 14 amino acids. Germline-derived CDR1 and CDR2 are SGHRS and YFSETQ. The CDR3 is CASSLGHVYNEQFF. CDR3 nucleotides: TGCGCCAGCAGCTTGGGACACGTATACAATGAGCAGTTCTTC.

The gene calls are TRBV4-1 and TRBJ1-4; no clear D gene. This CDR3 region has 14 residues. With 1 base removed from V and 6 bases from J, the gap between germline ends came to 9 bases. Per the germline V gene, CDR1 is MGHRA and CDR2 is YSYEKL. The CDR3 DNA is TGCGCCAGCAGCCAAGTCGGGAGTGATGAAAAACTGTTTTTT. Amino acids: CASSQVGSDEKLFF.

In its sample, this clone was seen once. V and J are TRBV28 and TRBJ1-1; 7 bases agree with TRBD1. Looked up from germline, CDR1 is MDHEN and CDR2 is SYDVKM. V was pared by 4 bases and J by 4 bases, with 9 bases of the junction left unmatched. The CDR3 has 15 amino acids. CDR3 loop: CASSWVGTATTEAFF. The CDR3 DNA follows: TGTGCCAGCAGTTGGGTGGGGACAGCAACCACTGAAGCTTTCTTT.

This chain connects TRBV30 to TRBJ1-2, with TRBD1 matching over 7 bases. V lost 1 base to trimming and J lost 6 bases; unmatched junction nucleotides: 5. The CDR3 consists of 13 residues. Looked up from germline, CDR1 is GTSNPN and CDR2 is SVGIG (reference sequence). This chain's CDR3 is CAWSDKTGNGYTF. The CDR3 DNA sequence: TGTGCCTGGAGTGACAAGACAGGGAATGGCTACACCTTC.

This clone showed up just a few times. The CDR3 DNA follows: TGCGCCAGCAGCCAAGAGTTTGCTAGCGGGGATATCTACGAGCAGTACTTC. Translation gives CASSQEFASGDIYEQYF. The chain has TRBV4-3 and TRBJ2-7; 9 bases map to TRBD2. The CDR3 loop spans 17 amino acids. With V trimmed by 0 bases and J by 3 bases, 9 bases remained unmatched. Germline loops: CDR1 LGHNA, CDR2 YSLEER.

This clone was observed once. The genes are TRBV5-1 and TRBJ1-5; 7 bases are a match to TRBD1. The CDR3 has 15 residues. Germline trimming cut 6 bases from V and 3 bases from J; bases unmatched to any gene: 9. The germline V gene encodes CDR1 SGHRS and CDR2 YFSETQ. CDR3 nucleotides: TGCGCCAGCATCCAACTGGAGGGGGCCAATCAGCCCCAGCATTTT. Protein: CASIQLEGANQPQHF.

This clone was detected a few times. V is TRBV7-2 and J is TRBJ1-3; D may be TRBD1 (6 bases). The CDR3 runs to 16 residues. V was trimmed by 4 bases and J by 6 bases, leaving 19 bases between them. Germline values: CDR1 SGHTA, CDR2 FQGNSA. Here the CDR3 reads CASSSPSGRGANTIYF. CDR3 coding DNA: TGTGCCAGCAGCTCGCCGTCGGGCAGGGGAGCAAACACCATATATTTT.

This chain connects TRBV27 to TRBJ2-1, with TRBD2 as a possible D gene (6 bases). Germline CDR1 is MNHEY and CDR2 is SMNVEV (reference sequence). V was trimmed by 3 bases and J by 1 base, leaving 19 bases between them. This CDR3 has 18 residues. CDR3 DNA: TGTGCCAGCAGTTTTATTCAGGTAGCGGAGGTATCCTACAATGAGCAGTTCTTC. Residues: CASSFIQVAEVSYNEQFF.

The chain is built from TRBV7-2 and TRBJ2-7; D is possibly TRBD1 (6 bases). The germline CDR1 and CDR2 sequences are SGHTA and FQGNSA. This CDR3 is built from 16 residues. The V gene lost 5 bases and the J gene lost 4 bases, with 21 bases spanning the gap. The CDR3 DNA reads TGTGCCAGCAGCCCAATAACAGGGACGGCGAGGTACGAGCAGTACTTC. It specifies CASSPITGTARYEQYF.

J is TRBJ2-3 and V is TRBV4-3; D gene ambiguous. Germline assignment: CDR1 LGHNA and CDR2 YSLEER. CDR3 length: 15 amino acids. Trimming removed 0 bases at V and 2 bases at J, with 9 bases between. This CDR3 is CASSQDQASTDTQYF. The CDR3 DNA is TGCGCCAGCAGCCAAGATCAGGCGTCCACAGATACGCAGTATTTT.